The 14 T cell receptor beta chains given below trace back to one sample, sequenced in a study of blood T cell repertoires in COVID-19. Repertoires were generated with immunoSEQ multiplex PCR, while TCRdb's copy carries only in-frame clones and drops some. The sample carries about 190,000 clones, 84% recorded once. The specimen sequenced was peripheral blood. These receptors originate from a woman between 65 and 79 years old with active or convalescent COVID-19.

The V gene is TRBV4-1, the J gene TRBJ1-1, with 8 positions matching TRBD1. The CDR3 spans 13 residues. J was trimmed by 6 bases and V by 4 bases; bases with no gene match: 4. Germline CDR1 is MGHRA and CDR2 is YSYEKL. The chain's CDR3 is CASSPRQGPEAFF. CDR3 coding DNA: TGCGCCAGCAGCCCAAGACAGGGGCCTGAAGCTTTCTTT.

This chain links TRBV29-1 with TRBJ2-3; D perhaps matches TRBD1 (5 bases). The V gene lost 1 base and the J gene lost 4 bases, with 6 bases spanning the gap. There are 12 residues in the CDR3. Looked up from germline, CDR1 is SQVTM and CDR2 is ANQGSEA. CDR3 region: CSVEVQADTQYF. The CDR3 coding sequence is TGCAGCGTTGAAGTACAGGCAGATACGCAGTATTTT.

The chain links TRBV28 to TRBJ2-1; TRBD2 matches at 10 bases. With V trimmed by 2 bases and J by 1 base, 14 bases remained unmatched. Germline CDR1 is MDHEN and CDR2 is SYDVKM. The CDR3 runs 20 residues. The CDR3 DNA reads TGTGCCAGCAGTTTAATCGGGCTAGCGGGAGTCGGAAGTTCCTACAATGAGCAGTTCTTC. The encoded protein is CASSLIGLAGVGSSYNEQFF.

This chain uses TRBV3-1 (or the pseudogene TRBV3-2) with TRBJ1-2, with no clear D. Between the trimmed V and J ends, which lost 4 bases and 3 bases, there was a span of 9 bases. CDR1 and CDR2 (germline): LGHDT, YNNKEL (reference sequence). This CDR3 has 13 residues. The CDR3, as DNA: TGTGCCAGCAGCCTTGCGGAAGACTATGGCTACACCTTC. Amino acids: CASSLAEDYGYTF.

The chain recombines TRBV16 with TRBJ1-2, with D perhaps TRBD1 (5 bases). The length of the CDR3 is 13 residues. Trimming cost V 4 bases and J 3 bases, with 9 bases left between them. CDR1 is KGHSY and CDR2 is FQNENV in the germline V gene. CDR3 in amino acids: CASSPGLDYGYTF. CDR3 bases: TGTGCCAGCAGCCCGGGACTAGACTATGGCTACACCTTC.

The V call is TRBV9, the J call TRBJ2-7; D may be TRBD2 (5 bases). The germline CDR1 and CDR2 sequences are SGDLS and YYNGEE. The CDR3 runs 13 residues. V lost 3 bases, J lost 0 bases, and 7 bases lay in between. CDR3 bases: TGTGCCAGCAGCGACGGGGTCTCCTACGAGCAGTACTTC. Translation: CASSDGVSYEQYF.

The rearrangement links TRBV5-4 to TRBJ1-6; no firm D call. Trimming stripped 3 bases from V and 7 bases from J, with 11 bases between. Germline CDR1 is SGHNT and CDR2 is YYREEE (reference sequence). CDR3 length equals 14 residues. DNA of the CDR3: TGTGCCAGCAGCTACCGGGAGTTCAATTCACCCCTCCACTTT. Encoded protein: CASSYREFNSPLHF.

V usage is TRBV29-1 and J usage is TRBJ2-5; the D is unclear. V was cut by 6 bases and J by 4 bases, with 9 bases left in between. The CDR3 extends over 11 amino acids. Germline values: CDR1 SQVTM, CDR2 ANQGSEA. The CDR3 region has the DNA TGCAGCGTCTTCCTCCGAGAGACCCAGTACTTC. Amino acid sequence: CSVFLRETQYF.

This clone has a handful of counts. The chain couples TRBV28 to TRBJ2-7; 12 bases are a match to TRBD2. The CDR3 is 19 residues long. V lost 5 bases, J lost 9 bases, and 23 bases stayed unmatched. The V gene's germline CDR1 is MDHEN and CDR2 SYDVKM. CDR3: CASSTTLGTSGQRGMAQYF. Written as DNA, the CDR3 is TGTGCCAGCAGTACCACCCTCGGGACTAGCGGGCAGAGGGGAATGGCGCAGTACTTC. Together with reference TRBV28 and TRBJ2-7, the CDR3 gives the full variable domain: DVKVTQSSRYLVKRTGEKVFLECVQDMDHENMFWYRQDPGLGLRLIYFSYDVKMKEKGDIPEGYSVSREKKERFSLILESASTNQTSMYLCASSTTLGTSGQRGMAQYFGPGTRLTVT.

The rearrangement uses TRBV6-5 and TRBJ1-1; D ambiguous. CDR1 is MNHEY, CDR2 SVGAGI, per germline. The CDR3 runs 14 residues. V was shortened by 4 bases and J by 5 bases, with 14 bases between the two germline ends. The CDR3 protein is CASSSGILGTEAFF. The CDR3 region has the DNA TGTGCCAGCAGTTCGGGAATTTTGGGGACTGAAGCTTTCTTT.

The chain couples TRBV3-1 (or the pseudogene TRBV3-2) to TRBJ1-6, with 8 bases identical to TRBD1. With V trimmed by 4 bases and J by 9 bases, 5 bases remained unmatched. The germline V gene has CDR1 LGHDT and CDR2 YNNKEL (reference sequence). The CDR3 totals 14 residues. CDR3 amino acids: CASSPTGGGSPLHF. As DNA, the CDR3 is TGTGCCAGCAGCCCTACAGGGGGGGGTTCACCCCTCCACTTT.

V and J are TRBV21-1 and TRBJ1-2; TRBD1 is the table's D call, not checked against the DNA. TRBV21-1 is a known pseudogene. The CDR3 extends over 15 amino acids. The DNA for the CDR3 is TGTGCCAGCGGGGCAGGATATCTACTTCTAGATGGCTACACCTTC. This encodes CASGAGYLLLDGYTF.

The chain has TRBV19 and TRBJ2-1; 8 bases match TRBD2. The V segment lost 2 bases and the J segment 7 bases; nucleotides outside the gene matches: 13. This CDR3 region has 17 residues. CDR1 is LNHDA and CDR2 is SQIVND in the germline V gene (reference sequence). The CDR3 loop reads CASSIIRGAGGRNEQFF. For the CDR3, the DNA is TGTGCCAGTAGTATAATCCGGGGCGCGGGGGGTCGGAATGAGCAGTTCTTC. Variable domain in full (rest from reference TRBV19 and TRBJ2-1): DGGITQSPKYLFRKEGQNVTLSCEQNLNHDAMYWYRQDPGQGLRLIYYSQIVNDFQKGDIAEGYSVSREKKESFPLTVTSAQKNPTAFYLCASSIIRGAGGRNEQFFGPGTRLTVL.

In its sample, this clone was seen once. V usage is TRBV5-6 and J usage is TRBJ2-4; maybe TRBD1 (6 bases). Germline CDR1 and CDR2: SGHDT and YYEEEE. Trimming stripped 4 bases from V and 6 bases from J, with 14 bases between. The length of the CDR3 is 14 residues. The DNA of the CDR3 is TGTGCCAGCAGCCTCGAACAGGGATTAAACATTCAGTACTTC. Its protein product is CASSLEQGLNIQYF.